A selection of T cell receptor beta chains follows, all from one sample in a study of T cell clonotyping in hematopoietic cell transplantation. Libraries were prepared by immunoSEQ multiplex PCR; TCRdb keeps only in-frame clonotypes and omits some of them. The sample contains about 12,000 clones, around 90% of which appear only once. The specimen comprised PBMCs, sampled 100 days after allogeneic stem cell transplant. The receptors shown here come from a female patient aged 45-60 years who had an allogeneic stem cell transplant from an unrelated donor, so the T cells may come from the graft donor. Some clones in this sample may be carry-over from other donors' samples. CDR3s include the opening cysteine and the closing phenylalanine or tryptophan. D genes are given only for firm matches. Size is stated for part of the rows, as once, few or many counts, or as a class when the clone is expanded.

cdr3_length j_call v_call clone_size d_call cdr3_nt cdr3_aa
14 TRBJ2-3 TRBV5-1 - - TGCGCCAGCAGCTTATTTACTCGGCCAGATACGCAGTATTTT CASSLFTRPDTQYF
14 TRBJ2-3 TRBV7-2 - - TGTGCCAGCAGCTTAGGGACTAGCACAGATACGCAGTATTTT CASSLGTSTDTQYF
13 TRBJ1-2 TRBV19 once - TGTGCCAGTAGTGCCGGGTTCTTGCGTGGCTACACCTTC CASSAGFLRGYTF
14 TRBJ1-2 TRBV10-3 - - TGTGCCATCAGTGCGGGCTGGGGCAACTATGGCTACACCTTC CAISAGWGNYGYTF
16 TRBJ1-1 TRBV9 few - TGTGCCAGCAGCGTAGGACGGGCCGACAGGAACACTGAAGCTTTCTTT CASSVGRADRNTEAFF
17 TRBJ2-3 TRBV5-8 - TRBD2 TGTGCCAGCAGCTCCAGCCGGGTAGCGGGGGGGATCTATACGCAGTATTTT CASSSSRVAGGIYTQYF
13 TRBJ1-5 TRBV6-5 - - TGTGCCAGCAGCCCCTGGAGCGGTCAGCCCCAGCATTTT CASSPWSGQPQHF
14 TRBJ1-4 TRBV18 - TRBD1 TGTGCCAGCTCACACGGGACAGGGAATGAAAAACTGTTTTTT CASSHGTGNEKLFF
12 TRBJ2-7 TRBV30 - TRBD1 TGTGCCTGGAGTGTACAGGGGTGGGAGCAGTACTTC CAWSVQGWEQYF
13 TRBJ1-6 TRBV5-1 - - TGCGCCAGCAGCTTGGAGGGTAATTCACCCCTCCACTTT CASSLEGNSPLHF
15 TRBJ1-6 TRBV5-6 - - TGTGCCAGCAGCTTTCCCGGCAGGGCCAATTCACCCCTCCACTTT CASSFPGRANSPLHF
15 TRBJ1-1 TRBV28 - - TGTGCCAGCAGTTTATTCCCCCTTGGGAACACTGAAGCTTTCTTT CASSLFPLGNTEAFF
15 TRBJ2-7 TRBV7-2 once TRBD2 TGTGCCAGCAGCTTAGTAAGCGGGAGTAGTCACGAGCAGTACTTC CASSLVSGSSHEQYF
14 TRBJ1-2 TRBV29-1 - - TGCAGCGTCGCGGCCGGCACCCGAAACTATGGCTACACCTTC CSVAAGTRNYGYTF
16 TRBJ2-4 TRBV19 - TRBD1 TGTGCCAGTAGTTTCCGGGACAGTGCAGCCAAAAACATTCAGTACTTC CASSFRDSAAKNIQYF
13 TRBJ1-6 TRBV4-2 - - TGTGCCAGCAGCCAGGACCCTAATTCACCCCTCCACTTT CASSQDPNSPLHF
14 TRBJ2-7 TRBV19 - TRBD1 TGTGCCAGTAGTAACGGACAGGGGGCGGACGAGCAGTACTTC CASSNGQGADEQYF
16 TRBJ1-4 TRBV6-5 - TRBD1 TGTGCCAGCAGTTACTCTGGGACAGGGATCAATGAAAAACTGTTTTTT CASSYSGTGINEKLFF
18 TRBJ2-1 TRBV5-1 - TRBD2 TGCGCCAGCAGCTTGGATCTTATTGCGGCGGGAGGGTTCAATGAGCAGTTCTTC CASSLDLIAAGGFNEQFF
15 TRBJ2-1 TRBV7-2 once TRBD2 TGTGCCAGCAGCTTCGGACTAGCGGCCTACAATGAGCAGTTCTTC CASSFGLAAYNEQFF
12 TRBJ2-7 TRBV10-3 - - TGTGCCATCCGAAGACGTGACTACGAGCAGTACTTC CAIRRRDYEQYF
16 TRBJ1-4 TRBV21-1 - - TGTGCCAGCAGCAAAGAACGCATTCCCCCCAATGAAAAACTGTTTTTT CASSKERIPPNEKLFF
14 TRBJ2-2 TRBV6-5 - - TGTGCCAGCAGGGGGGACTTTAACACCGGGGAGCTGTTTTTT CASRGDFNTGELFF
14 TRBJ1-6 TRBV28 - TRBD1 TGTGCCAGCGGACTGACAGGGCGGAATTCACCCCTCCACTTT CASGLTGRNSPLHF
16 TRBJ2-7 TRBV5-4 - - TGTGCCAGCACCCCGGGACCTAAGGATTACTCCTACGAGCAGTACTTC CASTPGPKDYSYEQYF
15 TRBJ2-5 TRBV7-3 - TRBD2 TGTGCCAGCAGCTTAGCGGGGGGGGAGGGAAAGACCCAGTACTTC CASSLAGGEGKTQYF
13 TRBJ1-5 TRBV9 - - TGTGCCAGCAGCGTCGACACCAATCAGCCCCAGCATTTT CASSVDTNQPQHF
14 TRBJ1-2 TRBV27 few - TGTGCCAGCAGTTTATCGGTGGGGTTGGGTGGCTACACCTTC CASSLSVGLGGYTF
13 TRBJ1-1 TRBV4-2 - - TGTGCCAGCAGCCATAGTAGTGGAACTGAAGCTTTCTTT CASSHSSGTEAFF
12 TRBJ2-7 TRBV29-1 - - TGCAGCGTTGGGGTAGGATTCTACGAGCAGTACTTC CSVGVGFYEQYF
16 TRBJ2-7 TRBV28 - TRBD1 TGTGCCAGCAGTTCCACCGGGACAGGGGGCCTCTACGAGCAGTACTTC CASSSTGTGGLYEQYF
14 TRBJ1-2 TRBV7-2 - TRBD1 TGTGCCAGCAGCTGGACAGGGACTAACTATGGCTACACCTTC CASSWTGTNYGYTF